The present entry profiles one TCR beta chain with its context. This clonotype was seen many times. Its cognate antigen has yet to be identified. No base qualities exist here, and no much larger clone lies one base off it. The data stem from a study of early T cells in non-severe SARS-CoV-2 infection (TCRdb year 2021). Study-wide context: TCR sequencing used bulk RNA from unsorted whole blood, so alpha and beta chains could not be paired.

Receptor amplification or capture employed 5' RACE. TCRdb names NextSeq 500 as the instrument used. To correct for sequencing error and PCR bias, the TCR library protocol tagged individual cDNA molecules with unique molecular identifiers. TCR alpha and beta chains were both sequenced, and the abundances of alpha and beta sequences in each sample were closely correlated with each other. In the original analysis: V gene, J gene and CDR3 annotation of TCR sequences was performed with Decombinator V4. TCRs were defined as expanded if a significant change between any two time points was detected under a Poisson model with p below 0.0001. Abundances of TCRs were expressed as counts per million after normalisation to the total number of TCRs sequenced in each sample. TRAV1-2 paired with TRAJ12, TRAJ20 or TRAJ33 defined MAIT TCRs, while TRAV10 paired with TRAJ18 defined iNKT TCRs. A search of VDJdb, accessed on 1 November 2021, was run for TCRs annotated to CMV, EBV and SARS-CoV-2, with TCRs annotated for multiple antigens excluded. TCRdb handled the public reads itself, with Q25 trimming in fastp and clone calling in MiXCR, and kept productive beta chains. CDR3 protein duplicates are merged, each entry listing the most common genes and DNA. The V and J calls, along with clone size, are taken from TCRdb and not from the paper's own processing. This sample gives around 64,000 distinct CDR3 sequences in total; over 9.5% of them show up just once. The ten biggest clones cover 1.2% to 1.5% of the sample.

The study was a case-control design nested within a healthcare worker cohort in London, UK, with weekly nasopharyngeal swab PCR tests and blood sampling. Between 23 and 31 March 2020, the week of the UK lockdown, healthcare workers were enrolled and then followed up weekly for as long as 16 weeks. V is clipped by 0 bases and J by 5 bases, and the sequence between their germline boundaries is 14 bases long. From a lookup of the germline V gene, CDR1 and CDR2 are MGHRA and YSYEKL. Counted from cysteine to phenylalanine, this CDR3 has 15 amino acids. The retained sequence is limited to the CDR3, 45 bases, with the frame set at the first base. Overall results and qualifications from the work: VDJdb matching was skewed toward anti-spike CD8 responses, so virus-specific expansions were likely underestimated and private and CD4 specificities were missed.

The rearranged chain carries TRBV4-1 and TRBJ2-7, and perhaps TRBD1 as D gene, on 6 matching bases. This receptor was obtained from an adult who was a healthcare worker with PCR-confirmed SARS-CoV-2 infection or an uninfected control (not recorded which). Specimen: whole blood, collected at baseline. The CDR3 here reads CASSQDKNRDDEQYF. The nucleotides read TGCGCCAGCAGCCAAGATAAAAACAGGGACGACGAGCAGTACTTC.